This TCR beta chain was captured by sequencing in a study of blood T cell repertoires in COVID-19. TCRdb's table, derived via immunoSEQ multiplex PCR, lists solely in-frame clones and lacks some. The data show some 200,000 clones, with approximately 84% seen just once and about 6% held by the top ten. Germline values: CDR1 MNHEY, CDR2 SVGAGI. J gave up 1 base and V 2 bases, and 3 bases lay outside the gene matches. The CDR3 extends over 16 amino acids. Sequenced: peripheral blood. This sequence joins TRBV6-5 and TRBJ2-3, with 10 nucleotides matching TRBD2. The sequence was collected from an elderly man with acute or convalescent COVID-19. The CDR3 nucleotides are TGTGCCAGCAGTTACAAAGGGACTAGCGGCACAGATACGCAGTATTTT. Its translation is CASSYKGTSGTDTQYF.